The 20 T cell receptor beta chains below all came from one sample that was sequenced in a study of T cells in Graves' hyperthyroidism and ophthalmopathy (dated by TCRdb to between 2018 and 2020). The library was generated by multiplex PCR. Sequencing was carried out with an Illumina HiSeq 2000. TCR beta CDR3 regions were amplified from RNA transcripts. The TCR CDR3 was subjected to a first round of RT-PCR using the HTBI primer set and the Qiagen OneStep RT-PCR kit. TCRdb reprocessing: public reads trimmed at Q25 with fastp, clones called with MiXCR, in-frame beta chains kept. Under each unique CDR3 protein, matching rows form one entry showing the most common genes and DNA. Here the sample has 620,000 or so distinct CDR3 sequences; about 14% occur a single time. Under 15% of the sample is taken by the ten largest. The specimen was blood. These receptors all come from a woman in her forties or fifties with Graves' ophthalmopathy.

The V gene is TRBV6-5, the J gene TRBJ2-4; a weak D match, TRBD1 (6 bases). V was cut by 0 bases and J by 6 bases, with 12 bases left in between. The CDR3 extends over 15 amino acids. The germline CDR1 and CDR2 sequences are MNHEY and SVGAGI. The CDR3 here is CASSYSIIGGNIQYF. DNA of the CDR3: TGTGCCAGCAGTTACTCGATTATAGGGGGAAACATTCAGTACTTC.

This clonotype has at least ten counts. The genes are TRBV7-6 and TRBJ2-7; TRBD2 is a possible D gene (7 bases). The ends were cut back, 2 bases at V and 4 bases at J, with 21 bases in the middle. The CDR3 consists of 17 residues. CDR1 SGHVS and CDR2 FNYEAQ come from the germline V gene. DNA for the CDR3: TGTGCCAGCAGCTTACCAGAGGGGGGGGCCCCCTCGTACGAGCAGTACTTC. Its protein is CASSLPEGGAPSYEQYF. The full variable domain, in which reference TRBV7-6 and TRBJ2-7 provide the parts outside the CDR3, is GAGVSQSPRYKVTKRGQDVALRCDPISGHVSLYWYRQALGQGPEFLTYFNYEAQQDKSGLPNDRFSAERPEGSISTLTIQRTEQRDSAMYRCASSLPEGGAPSYEQYFGPGTRLTVT.

This clonotype was detected ten times or more. The J gene is TRBJ1-1, the V gene TRBV7-8; TRBD1 agrees at 7 bases. With V trimmed by 1 base and J by 5 bases, 10 bases remained unmatched. CDR3 size: 16 residues. Looked up from germline, CDR1 is SGHVS and CDR2 is FQNEAQ. CDR3 sequence: CASSLGLGQAKTEAFF. In DNA, the CDR3 is TGTGCCAGCAGCTTAGGGCTAGGACAGGCAAAAACTGAAGCTTTCTTT.

Note on this clonotype: Since a much larger clone is just one base distant, this may be a read error. The chain links TRBV5-1 to TRBJ2-5, with 9 bases matching TRBD2. The CDR3 is 16 amino acids. V was clipped by 4 bases and J by 4 bases; unmatched bases: 11. The V gene's germline CDR1 is SGHRS and CDR2 YFSETQ. DNA of the CDR3: TGCGCCAGCAGCCCGGGTAGCGGGAGTGGGCGAGAGACCCAGTACTTC. This sequence encodes CASSPGSGSGRETQYF.

This clonotype was detected ten times or more. The CDR3 is CASSLTGRPYNEQFF. CDR3 DNA sequence: TGTGCCAGCAGCTTAACAGGGAGGCCCTACAATGAGCAGTTCTTC. The chain employs TRBV7-3 and TRBJ2-1; tentatively, D is TRBD2 (6 bases). CDR1 SGHTA and CDR2 FQGTGA come from the germline V gene. CDR3 length: 15 residues. The germline V and J ends were trimmed by 0 bases and 2 bases, with 8 bases remaining between them.

This clonotype was counted many times. The chain joins TRBV6-2 or TRBV6-3 to TRBJ2-1; 8 bases align to TRBD2. J was trimmed by 7 bases and V by 4 bases; bases with no gene match: 12. Germline-derived CDR1 and CDR2 are MNHEY and SVGEGT. This CDR3 has 16 residues. The CDR3 nucleotides are TGTGCCAGCAGTTTGTTGGGCGGGAGGACCGGGAATGAGCAGTTCTTC. It translates to CASSLLGGRTGNEQFF.

This clonotype was seen ten or more times. The gene calls are TRBV7-8 and TRBJ1-5; D not certain. V was cut by 0 bases and J by 6 bases, with 3 bases left in between. Germline CDR1 reads SGHVS; CDR2 reads FQNEAQ. The CDR3 has 12 amino acids. This CDR3 reads CASSLAVQPQHF. The CDR3, as DNA: TGTGCCAGCAGCTTAGCGGTTCAGCCCCAGCATTTT.

This clonotype has at least ten counts. The chain links TRBV4-3 to TRBJ2-7, with TRBD2 matching 7 bases. This CDR3 has 18 amino acids. Trimming at V came to 1 base and at J to 5 bases, leaving 17 bases not matched to a gene. Germline CDR1 reads LGHNA; CDR2 reads YSLEER. The CDR3 coding sequence is TGCGCCAGCAGCCAAGGCCCATCACCTGAGCGGGATAAGGACGAGCAGTACTTC. This translates into CASSQGPSPERDKDEQYF.

This clonotype has only a few counts. A read error is possible here, since a much larger clone lies one base away. The chain is built from TRBV28 and TRBJ1-1, with D unresolved. Germline loops: CDR1 MDHEN, CDR2 SYDVKM. V gave up 5 bases and J gave up 1 base, with 11 bases separating them. This CDR3 comprises 14 residues. The CDR3 reads CASSTHPGNTEAFF. CDR3 in DNA: TGTGCCAGCAGTACCCACCCCGGGAACACTGAAGCTTTCTTT. Full variable domain (missing parts from reference TRBV28 and TRBJ1-1): DVKVTQSSRYLVKRTGEKVFLECVQDMDHENMFWYRQDPGLGLRLIYFSYDVKMKEKGDIPEGYSVSREKKERFSLILESASTNQTSMYLCASSTHPGNTEAFFGQGTRLTVV.

The chain joins TRBV12-3 or TRBV12-4 to TRBJ2-3; D possibly corresponds to TRBD1 (6 bases). V lost 3 bases and J lost 4, with 8 bases in between. The CDR3 length is 13 residues. CDR3 amino acids: CASSFRQADTQYF. For the CDR3, the DNA is TGTGCCAGCAGTTTCCGACAGGCAGATACGCAGTATTTT.

This clonotype has only a few counts. This rearrangement joins TRBV5-1 to TRBJ1-1, with D perhaps matching TRBD1 (5 bases). This CDR3 comprises 16 residues. Trimming pared 4 bases from V and 5 bases from J, leaving 21 bases between. The germline CDR1 and CDR2 sequences are SGHRS and YFSETQ. The DNA for the CDR3 is TGCGCCAGCAGCGTAGGGACCCGCGGTTGGGAAACTGAAGCTTTCTTT. Its translation is CASSVGTRGWETEAFF.

The sample holds a few counts of this clonotype. The rearrangement links TRBV5-5 to TRBJ1-3; TRBD1 matches 10 bases. The CDR3 consists of 15 residues. The germline V gene encodes CDR1 SGHKS and CDR2 YYEKEE (reference sequence). Losses at the gene ends were 3 bases for V and 3 bases for J; bases not matched to a gene: 3. For the CDR3, the DNA is TGTGCCAGCAGCTACGGGACAGGGGATGGAAACACCATATATTTT. Protein: CASSYGTGDGNTIYF.

This clonotype was picked up many times. The chain carries TRBV28 and TRBJ1-5, with 8 bases fitting TRBD1. The V segment lost 2 bases and the J segment 9 bases; nucleotides outside the gene matches: 12. Germline CDR1 and CDR2: MDHEN and SYDVKM. CDR3 length: 16 amino acids. The CDR3 loop is CASSLRRQGTNWPQHF. The DNA of the CDR3 is TGTGCCAGCAGTTTACGTAGACAGGGGACAAACTGGCCCCAGCATTTT.

There are many counts of this clonotype. V gene TRBV9 combines with J gene TRBJ2-7; D remains ambiguous. V lost 0 bases, J lost 1 base, and 5 bases lay in between. Germline CDR1 SGDLS, CDR2 YYNGEE. There are 13 residues in the CDR3. The CDR3 here is CASSVGQSYEQYF. CDR3 DNA sequence: TGTGCCAGCAGCGTAGGCCAATCCTACGAGCAGTACTTC.

Only a few counts were recorded for this clonotype. The chain recombines TRBV30 with TRBJ1-4; 7 bases match TRBD1. The germline V gene has CDR1 GTSNPN and CDR2 SVGIG (reference sequence). The junction had 7 bases not matched to a gene; V was cut back by 2 bases and J by 4 bases. CDR3 length: 15 residues. The CDR3 DNA is TGTGCCTGGAGTTTTAGGACAGGAAATAATGAAAAACTGTTTTTT. It yields the protein CAWSFRTGNNEKLFF.

There are many counts of this clonotype. The CDR3 DNA is TGTGCCATCAGTACACAGGGGGCAGACTATGGCTACACCTTC. Its translation: CAISTQGADYGYTF. The chain recombines TRBV10-3 with TRBJ1-2, with 9 bases identical to TRBD1. CDR1 ENHRY and CDR2 SYGVKD come from the germline V gene. CDR3 length: 14 residues. The junction had 4 bases not matched to a gene; V was cut back by 5 bases and J by 3 bases.

This clonotype was detected a few times. The rearrangement uses TRBV6-4 and TRBJ2-4; weak D call: TRBD1 (6 bases). Germline loops: CDR1 MRHNA, CDR2 SNTAGT. The CDR3 runs 16 residues. Trimming left V 7 bases short and J 0 bases short, with 16 bases between. Written as DNA, the CDR3 is TGTGCCAGCATCCAGGGGTTAATACTAGCCAAAAACATTCAGTACTTC. It specifies CASIQGLILAKNIQYF.

This clonotype was detected ten times or more. This chain connects TRBV19 to TRBJ1-5; no clear D gene. The CDR3 runs 15 residues. V was cut by 3 bases and J by 7 bases, with 16 bases left in between. Per the germline V gene, CDR1 is LNHDA and CDR2 is SQIVND (reference sequence). CDR3 nucleotide sequence: TGTGCCAGTAGTATCACGGGATCCCGCGAGCAGCCCCAGCATTTT. This translates into CASSITGSREQPQHF.

The sample holds many counts of this clonotype. V gene TRBV28 combines with J gene TRBJ2-1, with 8 bases fitting TRBD2. V was clipped by 5 bases and J by 8 bases; unmatched bases: 5. Per the germline V gene, CDR1 is MDHEN and CDR2 is SYDVKM. The CDR3 totals 13 residues. Here the CDR3 DNA reads TGTGCCAGCAGTAGCGGGAGTACCTATGAGCAGTTCTTC. It codes for CASSSGSTYEQFF.

This chain links TRBV6-1 with TRBJ2-3; 11 bases agree with TRBD2. The germline V gene has CDR1 MNHNS and CDR2 SASEGT. V lost 6 bases and J lost 0; bases outside the gene matches: 8. This CDR3 region has 17 residues. The DNA of the CDR3 is TGTGCCAGCAGGAGACTAGCGGGACCTTCTAGCACAGATACGCAGTATTTT. This codes for CASRRLAGPSSTDTQYF.